This TCR beta chain was profiled in a study of blood T cell repertoires in COVID-19. The wider study: Among Cohort 3 donors, those recovered had two negative PCRs, clearance, or symptom resolution. There were acute and convalescent COVID-19 samples, and they came from the United States, Italy and Spain. The cDNA or gDNA used as material had been derived from T cells, B-cell-depleted T cells, or PBMCs.

Per the study methods: Estimated nucleated cell counts came from reference gene primer amplification. The repertoire was sequenced with immunoSEQ multiplex PCR; TCRdb's copy has only in-frame clones and lacks some. D and trimming come from the DNA, and the V and J calls and clone size come from that table. In the table there are 200,000 to 250,000 clones, about 90% of which are singletons. The junction had 4 bases not matched to a gene; V was cut back by 6 bases and J by 2 bases. The CDR3 covers 14 residues. The germline gives CDR1 SGHRS, CDR2 YFSETQ. V is TRBV5-1 and J is TRBJ2-1; 8 bases are a match to TRBD1. The sample taken for sequencing was PBMCs or T cells enriched from blood (not recorded which). The receptor was isolated from a woman between 50 and 59 years old in a cohort exposed to, infected with or recovered from COVID-19 (not recorded which). CDR3 protein: CASTPTGAYNEQFF. The CDR3 DNA sequence: TGCGCCAGCACCCCGACAGGGGCCTACAATGAGCAGTTCTTC.